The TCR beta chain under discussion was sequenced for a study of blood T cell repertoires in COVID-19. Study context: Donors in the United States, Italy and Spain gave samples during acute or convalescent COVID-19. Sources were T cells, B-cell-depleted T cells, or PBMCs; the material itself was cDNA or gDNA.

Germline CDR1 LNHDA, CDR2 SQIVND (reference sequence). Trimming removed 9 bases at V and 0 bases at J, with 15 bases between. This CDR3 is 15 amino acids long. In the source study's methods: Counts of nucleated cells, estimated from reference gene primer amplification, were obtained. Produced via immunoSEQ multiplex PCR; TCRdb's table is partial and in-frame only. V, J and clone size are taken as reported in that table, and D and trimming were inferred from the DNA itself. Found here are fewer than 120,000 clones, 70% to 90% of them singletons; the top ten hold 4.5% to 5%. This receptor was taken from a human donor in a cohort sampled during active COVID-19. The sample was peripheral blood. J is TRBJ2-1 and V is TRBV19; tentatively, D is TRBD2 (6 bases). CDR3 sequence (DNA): TGTGCCAGCGGAGGGTCGGGAAGCTCCTACAATGAGCAGTTCTTC. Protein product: CASGGSGSSYNEQFF.